Many counts were recorded for the clone carrying this T cell receptor (beta chain). V trimming: 4 bases; J trimming: 6 bases; junction bases outside the gene matches: 3. Germline CDR1 reads MDHEN; CDR2 reads SYDVKM. This CDR3 spans 14 amino acids. Researchers amplified the TCR beta CDR3 regions from RNA transcripts. HTBI primers drove first-round RT-PCR of the TCR CDR3. MiXCR, applied by TCRdb to the multiplex PCR reads, yields one record per CDR3 protein. The sample lists 200,000 to 250,000 distinct CDR3 sequences, 16% occurring once. This record belongs to a study of T cells in Graves' hyperthyroidism and ophthalmopathy.

The sequence derives from a woman under 30 with Graves' ophthalmopathy. The chain recombines TRBV28 with TRBJ2-2; 9 bases fit TRBD1. Sequenced material: blood. CDR3 nucleotides: TGTGCCAGCAGTTCAGGACAGGGGCCCGGGGAGCTGTTTTTT. Translated, it gives CASSSGQGPGELFF.